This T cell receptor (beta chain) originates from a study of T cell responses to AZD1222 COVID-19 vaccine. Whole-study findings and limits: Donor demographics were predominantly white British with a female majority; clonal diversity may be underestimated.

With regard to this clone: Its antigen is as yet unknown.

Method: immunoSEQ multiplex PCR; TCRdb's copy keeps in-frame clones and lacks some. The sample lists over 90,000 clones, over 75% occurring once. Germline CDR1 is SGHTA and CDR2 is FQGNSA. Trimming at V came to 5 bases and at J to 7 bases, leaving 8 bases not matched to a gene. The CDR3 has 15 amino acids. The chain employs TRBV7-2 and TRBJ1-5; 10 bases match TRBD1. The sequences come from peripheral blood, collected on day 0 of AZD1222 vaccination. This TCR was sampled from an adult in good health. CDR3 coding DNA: TGTGCCAGCAGCGCTTCCGGACAGGGGGGACAGCCCCAGCATTTT. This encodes CASSASGQGGQPQHF.